Below, 16 T cell receptor beta chains from the same sample are listed, as sequenced in a study of T cell repertoires in cytomegalovirus infection. TCRdb ran MiXCR on the reads and lists one entry per CDR3 protein. Of about 310,000 distinct CDR3 sequences listed, 20% to 25% are singletons. No antigen has been identified for these receptors. The sequencing here drew on cultured PBMCs, taken from culture after CMV antigen stimulation. The receptors derive from a human donor in good health (CMV status not recorded). Some clones in this sample may be carry-over from other donors' samples.

This clonotype has a count of ten or more. The V and J genes are TRBV6-2 or TRBV6-3 and TRBJ2-5; TRBD2 aligns across 9 bases. V was clipped by 10 bases and J by 5 bases; unmatched bases: 14. CDR1 and CDR2 from the germline V gene are MNHEY and SVGEGT. This CDR3 has 15 amino acids. The CDR3 nucleotides are TGTGCCACCGCGACCGTAGCGGGAGTAGCGGAGACCCAGTACTTC. Protein product: CATATVAGVAETQYF.

The J gene is TRBJ1-5, the V gene TRBV12-3 or TRBV12-4, with D hard to call. CDR3 length: 15 amino acids. V lost 4 bases, J lost 5 bases, and 15 bases lay in between. The DNA for the CDR3 is TGTGCCAGCAGTTCGCGGACCCGAAGGGATCAGCCCCAGCATTTT. It specifies CASSSRTRRDQPQHF.

The chain recombines TRBV19 with TRBJ2-1; the D call may be TRBD1 or TRBD2 (5 bases each). This CDR3 spans 14 amino acids. The germline V gene has CDR1 LNHDA and CDR2 SQIVND (reference sequence). Trimming shortened V by 5 bases and J by 6 bases, and 14 bases separated the two germline ends. In nucleotides, the CDR3 is TGTGCCAGTAGTGTCGGGACCGGGCCCAATGAGCAGTTCTTC. The encoded protein is CASSVGTGPNEQFF.

This clonotype has ten or more counts. The chain combines TRBV7-2 with TRBJ1-4; a possible D gene is TRBD1 (5 bases). The CDR3 length is 15 residues. Trimming shortened V by 3 bases and J by 8 bases, and 16 bases separated the two germline ends. Looked up from germline, CDR1 is SGHTA and CDR2 is FQGNSA. The CDR3 nucleotides are TGTGCCAGCAGCTTCGACAGCGGGCGAGACGAAAAACTGTTTTTT. It is translated as CASSFDSGRDEKLFF.

This clonotype came up many times. The J gene is TRBJ2-1, the V gene TRBV7-3; 8 nucleotides line up with TRBD2. CDR1 and CDR2 (germline): SGHTA, FQGTGA. The length of the CDR3 is 16 residues. V lost 1 base and J lost 8; bases outside the gene matches: 10. The CDR3 coding sequence is TGTGCCAGCAGCTTAATGATCGCTAGCGGGTCAGATGAGCAGTTCTTC. Residues: CASSLMIASGSDEQFF.

The V gene is TRBV5-6, the J gene TRBJ2-7, with 10 nucleotides matching TRBD2. CDR1 SGHDT and CDR2 YYEEEE come from the germline V gene. This CDR3 contains 16 residues. Trimming at V came to 3 bases and at J to 3 bases, leaving 9 bases not matched to a gene. The CDR3 reads CASSSIAGTSDYEQYF. For the CDR3, the DNA is TGTGCCAGCAGCTCAATCGCCGGGACTAGCGACTACGAGCAGTACTTC.

This clonotype was detected only once. The V gene is TRBV30, the J gene TRBJ2-1; no reliable D call. Trimming took off 4 bases at V and 0 bases at J, with 1 base between the two ends. The germline V gene has CDR1 GTSNPN and CDR2 SVGIG (reference sequence). The CDR3 has 11 amino acids. This CDR3 is CAWTSYNEQFF. In DNA form, the CDR3 reads TGTGCCTGGACCTCCTACAATGAGCAGTTCTTC. The variable domain in full, completed from reference TRBV30 and TRBJ2-1, reads SQTIHQWPATLVQPVGSPLSLECTVEGTSNPNLYWYRQAAGRGLQLLFYSVGIGQISSEVPQNLSASRPQDRQFILSSKKLLLSDSGFYLCAWTSYNEQFFGPGTRLTVL.

The V call is TRBV27, the J call TRBJ2-5; TRBD1 matches 7 bases. Germline CDR1 is MNHEY and CDR2 is SMNVEV (reference sequence). This CDR3 comprises 15 residues. V trimming: 3 bases; J trimming: 5 bases; junction bases outside the gene matches: 9. The CDR3 DNA is TGTGCCAGCAGTTTTAGCGACAGGGAAGGGGAGACCCAGTACTTC. Translating gives CASSFSDREGETQYF.

In its sample, this clonotype was seen a few times. The chain carries TRBV4-3 and TRBJ2-6; possibly TRBD1 for D (6 bases). The ends were cut back, 4 bases at V and 2 bases at J, with 12 bases in the middle. CDR1 and CDR2 (germline): LGHNA, YSLEER. The CDR3 contains 16 residues. The DNA for the CDR3 is TGCGCCAGCAGCCGTGGACAGCAGGCTGGGGCCAACGTCCTGACTTTC. It translates to CASSRGQQAGANVLTF.

The chain combines TRBV7-6 with TRBJ1-2, with a possible D match to TRBD1 (5 bases). V was clipped by 3 bases and J by 4 bases, with 12 bases between them. The CDR3 has 14 residues. CDR1 SGHVS and CDR2 FNYEAQ come from the germline V gene. DNA of the CDR3: TGTGCCAGCAGCTTCGAGGGGCGGAGCTATGGCTACACCTTC. Translation: CASSFEGRSYGYTF.

This clonotype was recorded many times. The CDR3 coding sequence is TGTGCCAGCAGCTTAGGGGCGGAGTACTACAATGAGCAGTTCTTC. This encodes CASSLGAEYYNEQFF. This chain links TRBV7-2 with TRBJ2-1; D not resolved. Germline CDR1 SGHTA, CDR2 FQGNSA. Trimming removed 1 base at V and 3 bases at J, with 10 bases between. The CDR3 is 15 residues long.

This clonotype was detected many times. The chain is built from TRBV7-2 and TRBJ2-7; TRBD1 matches 12 bases. CDR1 SGHTA and CDR2 FQGNSA come from the germline V gene. After removal of 5 bases from V and 7 bases from J, the junction contained 6 bases not matched to a gene. The CDR3 is 14 residues long. In DNA, the CDR3 is TGTGCCAGCAGCCGGGACAGGGGGCTTGAAGAGCAGTACTTC. Its translation: CASSRDRGLEEQYF.

This clonotype showed up many times. The CDR3 bases are TGTGCCAGCAGTTTTTTTCGAGAAAAACTGTTTTTT. It encodes CASSFFREKLFF. The rearrangement uses TRBV12-3 or TRBV12-4 and TRBJ1-4; D call uncertain. Trimming removed 3 bases from V and 8 bases from J, with 7 bases in between. The CDR3 loop spans 12 amino acids.

The chain recombines TRBV5-1 with TRBJ2-2, with D possibly TRBD1 on 7 matching bases. V dropped 0 bases and J dropped 5 bases, with 11 bases sitting between them. In germline, CDR1 is SGHRS, CDR2 YFSETQ. The CDR3 runs 15 residues. CDR3 residues: CASSLAAGGTGELFF. The DNA for the CDR3 is TGCGCCAGCAGCTTGGCCGCAGGGGGGACCGGGGAGCTGTTTTTT.

This clonotype was counted ten times or more. CDR3 coding DNA: TGTGCCAGCAGCTTATCGGGGAATTCACCCCTCCACTTT. Translated, it gives CASSLSGNSPLHF. The V and J genes are TRBV7-6 and TRBJ1-6; D remains unclear. The CDR3 is made up of 13 amino acids. V shed 2 bases and J shed 7 bases, with 6 bases lying between them. Germline lookup yields CDR1 SGHVS and CDR2 FNYEAQ.

This rearrangement joins TRBV27 to TRBJ2-1, with 13 positions matching TRBD2. CDR3 size: 16 residues. V was clipped by 4 bases and J by 2 bases; unmatched bases: 2. Per the germline V gene, CDR1 is MNHEY and CDR2 is SMNVEV (reference sequence). The CDR3 loop is CASSSGLAGTYNEQFF. DNA for the CDR3: TGTGCCAGCAGTTCGGGACTAGCGGGAACCTACAATGAGCAGTTCTTC.